This T cell receptor (beta chain) came from a study of CD8 T cells in Susac syndrome. Study details: When blood was drawn, patients with Susac syndrome were on intravenous immunoglobulin alone, on corticosteroids, or therapy-naive.

Under recently defined diagnostic criteria, the patients with Susac syndrome qualified as having definite or probable disease. Study-level points and caveats: CD8+ clonal expansion in Susac peaked in TEMRA cells and active patients.

For this clonotype: Its antigen is still unknown.

The CDR3 is made up of 14 amino acids. Germline V gives CDR1 MNHNS, CDR2 SASEGT. Trimming stripped 4 bases from V and 0 bases from J, with 9 bases between. With random hexamers, 0.5 to 1 ug RNA was reverse transcribed. From the immunoSEQ multiplex PCR reads, TCRdb called clonotypes with MiXCR, one entry per CDR3 protein. The repertoire holds under 95,000 distinct CDR3 sequences, with around 95% as singletons. This sequence was found in a human donor with Susac syndrome. What was sequenced was CD8+ T cells from PBMCs. The rearrangement links TRBV6-1 to TRBJ1-1; D is ambiguous. The CDR3 is CASSALNMNTEAFF. The DNA for the CDR3 is TGTGCCAGCAGTGCCCTCAACATGAACACTGAAGCTTTCTTT.